This passage covers 11 T cell receptor beta chains from one sample sequenced in a study of CD8+CD57+ T cells in acquired aplastic anemia. The template for TCR beta VDJ and CDR3 sequence profiling was genomic DNA. TCRdb fed the reads into MiXCR, producing one record per CDR3 protein. This table holds roughly 420,000 distinct CDR3 sequences, 65% to 75% found once. What was sequenced was sorted CD4+, CD8+, or CD8+CD57+ T cells (not recorded which) from PBMCs. These receptors all stem from a human donor in good health, serving as a control.

Comment on this clonotype: The junction differs from germline at one of its ends, possibly a read error. This rearrangement joins TRBV7-6 to TRBJ2-3, with D hard to call. This CDR3 spans 14 amino acids. The germline gives CDR1 SGHVS, CDR2 FNYEAQ. The CDR3 is CASSSLTTADTQYF. The CDR3 nucleotides read TGTGCCAGCAGCTCACTGACCACTGCCGACACGCAGTACTTT.

There are a few counts of this clonotype. The chain combines TRBV10-3 with TRBJ1-6; no reliable D call. Germline V gene lookup returns CDR1 ENHRY and CDR2 SYGVKD. V was pared by 0 bases and J by 15 bases, with 9 bases between. The CDR3 has 12 residues. CDR3: CAISESWALLHF. As DNA, the CDR3 is TGTGCCATCAGTGAGTCCTGGGCACTCCTCCACTTT.

The chain joins TRBV12-5 to TRBJ2-1; a weak D match, TRBD1 (5 bases). Germline V lookup: CDR1 LGHNT, CDR2 FRNRAP. The CDR3 is made up of 14 amino acids. CDR3 in amino acids: CASSPVGRDNEQFF. In nucleotides, the CDR3 is TGTGCCAGCAGCCCAGTAGGCAGGGACAATGAGCAGTTCTTC.

The rearrangement uses TRBV24-1 and TRBJ2-2; TRBD2 matches at 8 bases. This CDR3 spans 14 amino acids. Trimming cost V 9 bases and J 3 bases; bases outside gene matches: 5. The germline gives CDR1 KGHDR, CDR2 SFDVKD. The CDR3 nucleotides are TGTGCCACCGCGGGGGGTCACTACACCGGGGAGCTGTTTTTT. Translating gives CATAGGHYTGELFF.

This clonotype was observed many times. One end of the junction does not line up with germline, which may come from a read error. The rearrangement links TRBV19 to TRBJ1-5; D unresolved. The germline V gene has CDR1 LNHDA and CDR2 SQIVND (reference sequence). This CDR3 has 13 residues. CDR3 sequence (DNA): TGTGCCAGTAGTGGCGGTCGAGGTCAGTCCCAGCATTTT. It encodes CASSGGRGQSQHF.

About this clonotype itself: Without the conserved terminal phenylalanine or tryptophan, this CDR3 likely stems from a read error. Because the CDR3's place on the DNA is in doubt, the DNA is left out and the CDR3 is given as listed by TCRdb. This rearrangement joins TRBV24-1 to TRBJ1-2. Germline-derived CDR1 and CDR2 are KGHDR and SFDVKD. The CDR3 spans 15 amino acids, including both terminal residues. This chain's CDR3 is CATSEGYTVDLGFGL.

This clonotype was observed many times. The chain has TRBV9 and TRBJ2-3; perhaps D is TRBD1 or TRBD2 (5 bases each). CDR3 length equals 16 residues. Germline CDR1 is SGDLS and CDR2 is YYNGEE. The V and J ends lost 0 bases and 0 bases respectively, with 11 bases between them. The CDR3 region has the DNA TGTGCCAGCAGCGTAGACGGGGACCCTAGCACAGATACGCAGTATTTT. It yields the protein CASSVDGDPSTDTQYF.

The V gene is TRBV19, the J gene TRBJ1-1; TRBD1 is a possible D gene (6 bases). V was trimmed by 1 base and J by 1 base, leaving 10 bases between them. The CDR3 is made up of 15 amino acids. CDR1 is LNHDA and CDR2 is SQIVND in the germline V gene (reference sequence). The CDR3 sequence: CASSIVGQKNTEAFF. CDR3 in DNA: TGTGCCAGTAGTATAGTTGGACAGAAGAACACTGAAGCTTTCTTT.

Regarding this clonotype: An end of the junction does not agree with germline; a read error may underlie this. V gene TRBV7-3 combines with J gene TRBJ1-1; TRBD1 matches at 7 bases. Germline CDR1 SGHTA, CDR2 FQGTGA. This CDR3 is 13 amino acids long. The chain's CDR3 is CASSTGAESESFF. As DNA, the CDR3 is TGTGCCAGCAGTACAGGGGCGGAAAGTGAATCTTTCTTC.

Note on this clonotype: Germline and junction disagree at one end, which may indicate a read error. The rearrangement links TRBV5-1 to TRBJ2-5; 7 bases line up with TRBD1. The CDR3 is made up of 13 amino acids. Germline V gene sequence: CDR1 SGHRS, CDR2 YFSETQ. CDR3 sequence: CASSLGQLNDQYF. The CDR3 coding sequence is TGCGCCAGCAGTTTGGGACAGTTAAATGACCAGTACTTC.

J is TRBJ1-6 and V is TRBV12-3 or TRBV12-4, with D possibly being TRBD1 (5 bases). CDR3 size: 16 residues. V was clipped by 3 bases and J by 5 bases, with 14 bases between them. The CDR3 DNA reads as TGTGCCAGCAGTTTTCGTTTCCGGGGGGATAATTCACCCCTCCACTTT. This sequence encodes CASSFRFRGDNSPLHF.